A selection of T cell receptor beta chains follows, all from one sample in a study of blood T cell repertoires in COVID-19. TCRdb's copy holds only in-frame clones and misses some; the assay was immunoSEQ multiplex PCR. The sample consists of hundreds of thousands of clones, approximately 85% of them appearing once. Source material: PBMCs or T cells enriched from blood (not recorded which). These TCRs come from a woman between 45 and 60 years old who had recovered from COVID-19. Each CDR3 is given with its conserved first and last residue. The order of the fields is V gene, D gene, clone size, J gene, CDR3 length, CDR3 protein, CDR3 DNA. D genes are given only for firm matches. Clone size is stated in some rows and not others, as once, few, many or a class when expanded.

TRBV4-1	TRBD1	NA	TRBJ2-7	15	CASSQGGTVAYEQYF	TGCGCCAGCAGCCAAGGGGGGACAGTGGCCTACGAGCAGTACTTC
TRBV12-3/TRBV12-4	TRBD1	NA	TRBJ1-2	13	CASSQGQGYGYTF	TGTGCCAGCAGCCAAGGACAGGGCTATGGCTACACCTTC
TRBV27	TRBD1	once	TRBJ2-2	15	CASRFPDREVGELFF	TGTGCCAGCAGATTTCCGGACAGGGAGGTCGGGGAGCTGTTTTTT
TRBV7-9	TRBD1	NA	TRBJ1-4	16	CASSYGTGNLNEKLFF	TGTGCCAGCAGCTATGGGACAGGGAATTTAAATGAAAAACTGTTTTTT
TRBV30	NA	NA	TRBJ1-6	12	CAWSNRVSPLHF	TGTGCCTGGAGTAACAGGGTTTCACCCCTCCACTTT
TRBV28	NA	NA	TRBJ2-7	15	CASSFRQGRGREGYF	TGTGCCAGCAGTTTTCGACAGGGTAGAGGACGGGAGGGATACTTC
TRBV10-3	TRBD2	NA	TRBJ2-3	15	CAISTTSARYYTQYF	TGTGCCATCAGCACCACTAGCGCCAGATACTATACGCAGTATTTT
TRBV25-1	TRBD2	NA	TRBJ2-5	15	CASSERGGDTGTQYF	TGTGCCAGCAGTGAACGGGGGGGCGACACAGGGACCCAGTACTTC
TRBV2	NA	NA	TRBJ2-7	12	CASSGFTNKQYF	TGTGCCAGCAGCGGGTTCACTAACAAGCAGTACTTC
TRBV19	NA	NA	TRBJ1-1	12	CASSRGGTEAFF	TGTGCCAGTTCTCGCGGGGGCACTGAAGCTTTCTTT
TRBV7-9	NA	once	TRBJ1-4	13	CASIGATNEKLFF	TGTGCCAGCATCGGTGCAACTAATGAAAAACTGTTTTTT
TRBV12-3/TRBV12-4	NA	NA	TRBJ2-5	12	CASSYERETQYF	TGTGCCAGCAGTTACGAGAGAGAGACCCAGTACTTC
TRBV11-3	NA	once	TRBJ1-1	15	CASSLARGRNTEAFF	TGTGCCAGCAGCTTAGCCAGGGGAAGAAACACTGAAGCTTTCTTT
TRBV7-9	TRBD1	few	TRBJ1-2	15	CASSLNRGQLSGYTF	TGTGCCAGCAGCCTAAACAGGGGGCAGTTGAGTGGCTACACCTTC
TRBV15	NA	once	TRBJ1-3	15	CATSTDRDSGNTIYF	TGTGCCACCAGCACCGACAGAGACTCTGGAAACACCATATATTTT
TRBV30	NA	NA	TRBJ2-1	13	CAWSVTVYNEQFF	TGTGCCTGGAGCGTGACAGTATACAATGAGCAGTTCTTC
TRBV5-4	NA	NA	TRBJ2-1	13	CASTGYRSSRQFF	TGTGCCAGCACGGGGTATCGATCAAGTAGGCAGTTCTTC
TRBV5-6	TRBD2	NA	TRBJ2-3	18	CASSLLELAGSQTDTQYF	TGTGCCAGCAGCTTGTTGGAACTAGCGGGATCCCAGACAGATACGCAGTATTTT
TRBV6-5	TRBD1	NA	TRBJ2-1	15	CASSYSRGQGNEQFF	TGTGCCAGCAGTTACTCCCGAGGACAGGGGAATGAGCAGTTCTTC
TRBV28	NA	NA	TRBJ1-2	12	CASRNERYGYTF	TGTGCCAGCAGGAACGAACGGTATGGCTACACCTTC
TRBV4-3	NA	once	TRBJ2-7	16	CASSQVFTEPVYEQYF	TGCGCCAGCAGCCAAGTTTTCACTGAACCCGTCTACGAGCAGTACTTC
TRBV3-1/TRBV3-2	NA	once	TRBJ1-2	12	CASSLRDYGYTF	TGTGCCAGCAGTTTACGCGACTATGGCTACACCTTC
TRBV7-2	TRBD1	NA	TRBJ1-5	15	CASSPGTGGNQPQHF	TGTGCCAGCAGCCCGGGGACAGGGGGAAATCAGCCCCAGCATTTT
TRBV18	NA	NA	TRBJ1-1	16	CASSPSISGGVTEAFF	TGTGCCAGCTCACCATCAATCTCCGGGGGGGTCACTGAAGCTTTCTTT
TRBV30	TRBD1	NA	TRBJ1-4	13	CAWTGQGFGKLFF	TGTGCCTGGACGGGACAGGGATTCGGAAAACTGTTTTTT
TRBV7-7	TRBD2	NA	TRBJ2-3	15	CASSSGLAGSDTQYF	TGTGCTAGCAGCTCGGGACTAGCGGGATCAGATACGCAGTATTTT
TRBV29-1	TRBD2	NA	TRBJ2-5	12	CSVWGGAETQYF	TGCAGCGTTTGGGGGGGTGCGGAGACCCAGTACTTC
TRBV7-2	NA	NA	TRBJ2-7	13	CASSIGQTYEQYF	TGTGCCAGCAGCATAGGACAGACCTACGAGCAGTACTTC
TRBV10-1	NA	NA	TRBJ2-7	13	CASSESGGYEQYF	TGCGCCAGCAGTGAGTCCGGCGGTTACGAGCAGTACTTC
TRBV7-2	NA	NA	TRBJ1-5	17	CASSLGSGRGSNQPQHF	TGTGCCAGCAGCTTAGGGTCCGGTCGTGGTAGCAATCAGCCCCAGCATTTT
TRBV24-1	TRBD1	NA	TRBJ2-2	16	CATSDSGTGVTGELFF	TGTGCCACCAGTGACTCCGGGACAGGGGTTACCGGGGAGCTGTTTTTT
TRBV29-1	TRBD1	NA	TRBJ1-2	12	CSVDQGAFGYTF	TGCAGCGTGGATCAGGGGGCTTTTGGCTACACCTTC
TRBV4-3	NA	NA	TRBJ1-6	15	CASSQDWRDYSPLHF	TGCGCCAGCAGCCAAGATTGGAGGGATTACTCACCCCTCCACTTT
TRBV18	TRBD1	NA	TRBJ2-5	13	CASSPRQGETQYF	TGTGCCAGCTCACCACGACAGGGTGAGACCCAGTACTTC
TRBV3-1/TRBV3-2	TRBD1	NA	TRBJ1-2	16	CASSHNRGREYGGYTF	TGTGCCAGCAGCCACAACAGGGGGCGCGAGTATGGTGGCTACACCTTC
TRBV5-5	TRBD1	NA	TRBJ1-5	15	CASSETGTPKQPQHF	TGTGCCAGCAGCGAGACAGGGACTCCTAAGCAGCCCCAGCATTTT
TRBV7-8	NA	NA	TRBJ2-5	15	CASSLGPGDQETQYF	TGTGCCAGCAGCTTAGGTCCGGGGGATCAAGAGACCCAGTACTTC
TRBV10-2	NA	few	TRBJ2-3	14	CASSDVGLGDTQYF	TGCGCCAGCAGTGATGTGGGGCTGGGAGATACGCAGTATTTT